This T cell receptor (beta chain) was identified during a study of OX40 agonist ivuxolimab in advanced cancers. In this sample, this clone turned up once. Germline V gives CDR1 PRHDT, CDR2 FYEKMQ (reference sequence). The CDR3 length is 14 residues. V lost 5 bases, J lost 4 bases, and 11 bases lay in between. Clones were sequenced by immunoSEQ multiplex PCR, and TCRdb holds only the in-frame ones, with some missing. This sample has about 31,000 clones, with approximately 86% found just once. The specimen comprised CD4+ or CD8+ T cells sorted from blood, sampled in a trial of the OX40 agonist ivuxolimab. This sequence originates from an adult with an advanced solid tumor such as melanoma, head and neck, liver or kidney cancer. The J gene is TRBJ2-2, the V gene TRBV13; possibly TRBD2 for D (5 bases). CDR3 loop: CASSGRRGTGELFF. CDR3 bases: TGTGCCAGCAGCGGCCGCCGGGGCACCGGGGAGCTGTTTTTT.